This T cell receptor (beta chain) was sequenced in a study of T cell changes during pregnancy in multiple sclerosis. Repertoires were generated with immunoSEQ multiplex PCR, while TCRdb's copy carries only in-frame clones and drops some. Of about 69,000 clones listed, about 92% are singletons. CDR1 and CDR2 from the germline V gene are MNHEY and SMNVEV (reference sequence). The V gene lost 3 bases and the J gene lost 2 bases, with 13 bases spanning the gap. The CDR3 is 15 residues long. The sample in question was peripheral blood, obtained in the third trimester of pregnancy. The receptor comes from a female donor in good health, enrolled as a control in a pregnancy study. The J gene is TRBJ2-5, the V gene TRBV27; weak D call: TRBD1 (6 bases). The CDR3 nucleotides read TGTGCCAGCAGTTTCCAAGGGGGTTGGCAAGAGACCCAGTACTTC. As protein: CASSFQGGWQETQYF.